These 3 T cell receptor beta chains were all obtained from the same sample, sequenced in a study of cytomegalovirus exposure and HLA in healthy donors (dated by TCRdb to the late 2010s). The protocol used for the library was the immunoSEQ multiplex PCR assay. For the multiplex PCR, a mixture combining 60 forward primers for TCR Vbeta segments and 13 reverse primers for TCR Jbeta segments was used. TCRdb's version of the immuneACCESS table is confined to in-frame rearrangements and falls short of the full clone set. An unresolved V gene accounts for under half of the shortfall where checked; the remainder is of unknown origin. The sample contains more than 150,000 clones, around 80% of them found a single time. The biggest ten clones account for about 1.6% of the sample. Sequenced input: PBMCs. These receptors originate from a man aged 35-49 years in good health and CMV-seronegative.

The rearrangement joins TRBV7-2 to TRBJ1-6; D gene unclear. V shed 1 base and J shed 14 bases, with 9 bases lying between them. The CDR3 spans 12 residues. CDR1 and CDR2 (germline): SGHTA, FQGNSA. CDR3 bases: TGTGCCAGCAGCTTAGACGGGGATACCCTCCACTTT. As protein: CASSLDGDTLHF. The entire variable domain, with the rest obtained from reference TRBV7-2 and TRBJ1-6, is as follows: GAGVSQSPSNKVTEKGKDVELRCDPISGHTALYWYRQSLGQGLEFLIYFQGNSAPDKSGLPSDRFSAERTGGSVSTLTIQRTQQEDSAVYLCASSLDGDTLHFGNGTRLTVT.

The DNA of the CDR3 is TGTGCCAGCTCACCGGGCAGTTCCTCCTCTGGAAACACCATATATTTT. It translates to CASSPGSSSSGNTIYF. This chain joins TRBV18 and TRBJ1-3; D is undetermined. The V end lost 3 bases, the J end lost 0 bases, and 12 bases lay between the germline ends. CDR1 is KGHSH and CDR2 is LQKENI in the germline V gene. This CDR3 region has 16 residues.

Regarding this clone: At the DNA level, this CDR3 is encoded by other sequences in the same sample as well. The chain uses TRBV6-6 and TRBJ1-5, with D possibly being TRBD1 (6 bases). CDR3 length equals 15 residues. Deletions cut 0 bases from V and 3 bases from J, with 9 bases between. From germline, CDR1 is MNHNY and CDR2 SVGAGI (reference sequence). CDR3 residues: CASSYSGGPNQPQHF. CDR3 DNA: TGTGCCAGCAGTTACTCAGGGGGTCCCAATCAGCCCCAGCATTTT.